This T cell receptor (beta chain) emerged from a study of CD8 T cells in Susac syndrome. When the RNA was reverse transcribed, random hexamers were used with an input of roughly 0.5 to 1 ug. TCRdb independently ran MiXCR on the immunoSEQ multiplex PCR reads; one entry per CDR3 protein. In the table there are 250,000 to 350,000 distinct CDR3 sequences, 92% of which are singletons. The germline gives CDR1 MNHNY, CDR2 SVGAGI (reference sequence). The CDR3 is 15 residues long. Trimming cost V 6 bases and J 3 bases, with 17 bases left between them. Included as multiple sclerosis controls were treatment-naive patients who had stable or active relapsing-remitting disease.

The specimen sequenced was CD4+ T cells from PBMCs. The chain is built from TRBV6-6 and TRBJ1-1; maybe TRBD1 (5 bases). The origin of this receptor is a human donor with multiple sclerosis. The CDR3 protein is CASRFTGAWDTEAFF. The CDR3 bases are TGTGCCAGCAGATTTACCGGGGCCTGGGACACTGAAGCTTTCTTT.